Listed below are T cell receptor beta chains from one sample, sequenced in a study of blood T cell repertoires in COVID-19. Repertoires were generated with immunoSEQ multiplex PCR, while TCRdb's copy carries only in-frame clones and drops some. The table has about 220,000 clones, 70% to 90% seen once; the top ten hold 9.5% to 15%. The sample consisted of peripheral blood. These receptors were obtained from a human donor in a cohort sampled during active COVID-19. CDR3s include the opening cysteine and the closing phenylalanine or tryptophan. D genes are given only for firm matches. Not every row has a clone size; where given, it reads once, few, many or a size class.

cdr3_length	v_call	j_call	d_call	clone_size	cdr3_aa	cdr3_nt
20	TRBV9	TRBJ2-1	TRBD2	NA	CASSAPPGLAGGSSYNEQFF	TGTGCCAGCAGCGCTCCCCCGGGACTAGCGGGGGGGAGCTCCTACAATGAGCAGTTCTTC
18	TRBV28	TRBJ1-2	TRBD1	NA	CASSSIPGTGWSHVLYTF	TGTGCCAGCAGTTCCATTCCCGGGACAGGTTGGTCCCATGTTCTATACACCTTC
15	TRBV15	TRBJ1-5	NA	NA	CATSTRGLGNQPQHF	TGTGCCACCAGCACAAGGGGTTTGGGCAATCAGCCCCAGCATTTT
12	TRBV28	TRBJ1-2	NA	NA	CASKPGNYGYTF	TGTGCCAGCAAACCAGGGAACTATGGCTACACCTTC
13	TRBV2	TRBJ1-1	NA	NA	CASMSQGNTEAFF	TGTGCCAGCATGTCACAGGGGAACACTGAAGCTTTCTTT
13	TRBV12-3/TRBV12-4	TRBJ1-2	NA	NA	CASSLGNSPGYTF	TGTGCCAGCAGTTTAGGGAACAGTCCTGGCTACACCTTC
13	TRBV3-1/TRBV3-2	TRBJ1-6	NA	NA	CASSQDINSPLHF	TGTGCCAGCAGCCAAGATATCAATTCACCCCTCCACTTT
13	TRBV7-9	TRBJ1-2	NA	NA	CASSGTGYYGYTF	TGTGCCAGCAGCGGTACAGGGTACTATGGCTACACCTTC
13	TRBV28	TRBJ2-1	NA	NA	CASIDSSYNEQFF	TGTGCCAGCATAGATAGCTCCTACAATGAGCAGTTCTTC
14	TRBV5-5	TRBJ1-4	NA	few	CASSLRQGNEKLFF	TGTGCCAGCAGCTTGCGCCAGGGGAATGAAAAACTGTTTTTT
14	TRBV6-5	TRBJ1-2	TRBD1	few	CASRIQGANYGYTF	TGTGCCAGCAGGATACAGGGGGCGAACTATGGCTACACCTTC
11	TRBV20-1	TRBJ1-2	NA	NA	CSEDSDYGYTF	TGCAGCGAGGACAGCGACTATGGCTACACCTTC
14	TRBV19	TRBJ2-7	TRBD2	NA	CASRGGEIDTEQYF	TGTGCCAGCCGGGGGGGAGAAATTGATACCGAGCAGTACTTC
14	TRBV24-1	TRBJ1-5	NA	NA	CATGPGGSNQPQHF	TGTGCCACCGGTCCGGGAGGGAGCAATCAGCCCCAGCATTTT
11	TRBV11-2	TRBJ2-7	NA	many	CASSFGVEQYF	TGTGCCAGCAGCTTTGGAGTTGAGCAGTACTTC
13	TRBV19	TRBJ1-1	NA	NA	CASSISQNTEAFF	TGTGCCAGTAGTATCTCACAAAACACTGAAGCTTTCTTT
13	TRBV7-2	TRBJ1-2	NA	NA	CASSLAFFYGYTF	TGTGCCAGCAGCTTAGCTTTCTTCTATGGCTACACCTTC
15	TRBV7-6	TRBJ2-3	NA	NA	CASSLTGRSTDTQYF	TGTGCCAGCAGCTTAACAGGGCGGAGCACAGATACGCAGTATTTT
16	TRBV19	TRBJ1-6	TRBD1	NA	CASSLRTGVYNSPLHF	TGTGCCAGTAGTCTCCGGACAGGGGTATATAATTCACCCCTCCACTTT
15	TRBV6-6	TRBJ2-6	TRBD1	NA	CASSLGGAGANVLTF	TGTGCCAGCAGTTTAGGGGGCGCTGGGGCCAACGTCCTGACTTTC
14	TRBV7-2	TRBJ1-4	TRBD1	NA	CASSLGTGGEKLFF	TGTGCCAGCAGCCTCGGGACAGGTGGGGAAAAACTGTTTTTT
18	TRBV5-4	TRBJ2-7	TRBD1	NA	CASSSPGGQGFDSYEQYF	TGTGCCAGCAGTTCCCCGGGGGGACAGGGCTTCGACTCCTACGAGCAGTACTTC
14	TRBV19	TRBJ1-4	NA	many	CASSWLGDNEKLFF	TGTGCCAGTAGTTGGCTCGGGGATAATGAAAAACTGTTTTTT
15	TRBV9	TRBJ2-1	TRBD2	NA	CASSVVSGGYNEQFF	TGTGCCAGCAGCGTAGTTAGCGGGGGGTACAATGAGCAGTTCTTC
22	TRBV21-1	TRBJ2-3	NA	once	CASSNAPVIAGEGDLSTDTQYF	TGTGCCAGCAGCAATGCCCCGGTAATAGCGGGAGAAGGAGATCTTAGCACAGATACGCAGTATTTT
12	TRBV29-1	TRBJ1-2	TRBD1	NA	CSVGTGVGGYTF	TGCAGCGTTGGGACAGGGGTAGGAGGCTACACCTTC
18	TRBV7-9	TRBJ1-1	NA	NA	CASSSPYRTGGAITEAFF	TGTGCCAGCAGCTCCCCATATCGGACGGGGGGGGCTATTACTGAAGCTTTCTTT
15	TRBV7-2	TRBJ2-2	TRBD1	NA	CASSSFSGGTGELFF	TGTGCCAGCAGCTCCTTTTCAGGGGGAACCGGGGAGCTGTTTTTT
16	TRBV5-4	TRBJ2-3	TRBD2	NA	CASSLARTRSTDTQYF	TGTGCCAGCAGCTTGGCTCGGACTAGATCCACAGATACGCAGTATTTT
14	TRBV9	TRBJ2-3	NA	few	CASSVDSFPDTQYF	TGTGCCAGCAGCGTTGACAGTTTCCCTGATACGCAGTATTTT
14	TRBV11-3	TRBJ2-3	NA	NA	CASSYQGPTDTQYF	TGTGCCAGCAGCTACCAGGGTCCCACAGATACGCAGTATTTT
13	TRBV4-1	TRBJ2-1	NA	NA	CASSQVGPNEQFF	TGCGCCAGCAGCCAAGTTGGGCCCAATGAGCAGTTCTTC
14	TRBV24-1	TRBJ1-2	NA	NA	CATSEGGVGYGYTF	TGTGCCACCAGTGAAGGGGGAGTTGGCTATGGCTACACCTTC
16	TRBV2	TRBJ2-6	TRBD1	NA	CASSGDRGPGANVLTF	TGTGCCAGCAGTGGGGACAGGGGGCCTGGGGCCAACGTCCTGACTTTC
12	TRBV19	TRBJ1-2	TRBD1	NA	CASTTGAYGYTF	TGTGCCAGCACGACAGGGGCCTATGGCTACACCTTC
14	TRBV6-2/TRBV6-3	TRBJ1-2	NA	NA	CASSHGAPALGYTF	TGTGCCAGCAGTCATGGGGCCCCTGCCCTTGGCTACACCTTC
18	TRBV2	TRBJ1-5	TRBD1	NA	CASSVSQDRGYSNQPQHF	TGTGCCAGCAGTGTCTCCCAGGACAGGGGGTATAGCAATCAGCCCCAGCATTTT
11	TRBV10-3	TRBJ1-2	NA	NA	CAISEKGGYTF	TGTGCCATCAGTGAGAAGGGGGGCTACACCTTC
17	TRBV9	TRBJ2-3	TRBD2	NA	CASSVATSGRGTDTQYF	TGTGCCAGCAGCGTAGCAACTAGCGGGAGAGGCACAGATACGCAGTATTTT
14	TRBV6-1	TRBJ2-7	TRBD2	once	CASSERGDGGEQYF	TGTGCCAGCAGTGAACGGGGGGATGGGGGGGAGCAGTACTTC
15	TRBV9	TRBJ2-2	NA	NA	CASSVVGREGGELFF	TGTGCCAGCAGCGTAGTAGGCAGGGAAGGCGGGGAGCTGTTTTTT
15	TRBV28	TRBJ2-3	NA	NA	CASSLDPAGGDTQYF	TGTGCCAGCAGTTTAGATCCCGCTGGGGGGGATACGCAGTATTTT
15	TRBV6-2/TRBV6-3	TRBJ1-6	NA	NA	CASSLVRAYNSPLHF	TGTGCCAGCAGCCTCGTCAGGGCCTATAATTCACCCCTCCACTTT
13	TRBV12-3/TRBV12-4	TRBJ2-3	NA	few	CASIGKGADTQYF	TGTGCCAGCATAGGAAAGGGGGCAGATACGCAGTATTTT
14	TRBV15	TRBJ2-1	TRBD2	once	CATSRDARREKQFF	TGTGCCACCAGCAGAGATGCCCGGCGGGAGAAGCAGTTCTTC
17	TRBV11-2	TRBJ2-3	TRBD1	NA	CASSRIQGASGTDTQYF	TGTGCCAGCAGCAGGATACAGGGGGCCTCTGGCACAGATACGCAGTATTTT
15	TRBV19	TRBJ2-3	NA	NA	CASSPTGLSTDTQYF	TGTGCCAGTAGTCCTACAGGGCTTAGCACAGATACGCAGTATTTT
16	TRBV11-2	TRBJ1-1	TRBD1	NA	CASSLAGTGKNTEAFF	TGTGCCAGCAGCTTAGCCGGGACAGGGAAGAACACTGAAGCTTTCTTT